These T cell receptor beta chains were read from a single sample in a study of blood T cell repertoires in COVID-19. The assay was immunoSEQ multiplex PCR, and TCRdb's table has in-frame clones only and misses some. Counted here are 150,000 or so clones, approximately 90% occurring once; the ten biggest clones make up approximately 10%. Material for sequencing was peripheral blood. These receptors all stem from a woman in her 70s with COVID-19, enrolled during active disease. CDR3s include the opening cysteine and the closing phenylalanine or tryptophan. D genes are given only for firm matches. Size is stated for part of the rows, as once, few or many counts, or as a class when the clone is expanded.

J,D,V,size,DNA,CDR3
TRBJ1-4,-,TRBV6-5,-,TGTGCCAGCGCCCAGGAAACAGCTAATGAAAAACTGTTTTTT,CASAQETANEKLFF
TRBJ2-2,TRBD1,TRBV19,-,TGTGCCAGTAGGAGGGGGCAGGGGGCCGGGGAGCTGTTTTTT,CASRRGQGAGELFF
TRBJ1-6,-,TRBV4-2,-,TGTGCCAGCAGCCAAGATCGGGGAAGGGGGAGCTCCTATAATTCACCCCTCCACTTT,CASSQDRGRGSSYNSPLHF
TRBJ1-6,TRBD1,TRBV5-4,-,TGTGCCAGCAGCCTGGACAGGGATGGTTCACCCCTCCACTTT,CASSLDRDGSPLHF
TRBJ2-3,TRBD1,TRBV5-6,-,TGTGCCAGCAGCCCGAAGTGGACAGGTGCAGGTACGCAGTATTTT,CASSPKWTGAGTQYF
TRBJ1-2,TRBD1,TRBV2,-,TGTGCCAGCAGGCAGGCAGGGGGCCAACCCGGAGGCTACACCTTC,CASRQAGGQPGGYTF
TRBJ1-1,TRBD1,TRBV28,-,TGTGCCAGCATACCCGGGGGACAGGGAATGAACCGGAACACTGAAGCTTTCTTT,CASIPGGQGMNRNTEAFF
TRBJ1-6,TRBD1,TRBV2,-,TGTGCCAGCAAGACGACAGGGGCCTATAATTCACCCCTCCACTTT,CASKTTGAYNSPLHF
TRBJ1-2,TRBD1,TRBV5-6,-,TGTGCCAGCAGCCGGGACAGGGGCGATGGGCGCTATGGCTACACCTTC,CASSRDRGDGRYGYTF
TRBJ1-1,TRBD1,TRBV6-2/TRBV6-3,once,TGTGCCAGCAGTTTGGGACAGGGGGCGACTGAAGCTTTCTTT,CASSLGQGATEAFF
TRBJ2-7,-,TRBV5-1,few,TGCGCCAGCAGCTTCAACAGCCTCTCCTACGAGCAGTACTTC,CASSFNSLSYEQYF
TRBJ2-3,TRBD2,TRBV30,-,TGTGCCTGGAGTGGTGGGGGGGACACAGATACGCAGTATTTT,CAWSGGGDTDTQYF
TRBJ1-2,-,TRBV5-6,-,TGTGCCAGCAGCTGGACAGACCCTCGAATGGGCTACACCTTC,CASSWTDPRMGYTF
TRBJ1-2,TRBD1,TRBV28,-,TGTGCCAGCAACATAGGACAGGGGGTAAATCGCTACACCTTC,CASNIGQGVNRYTF
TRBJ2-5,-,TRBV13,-,TGTGCCAGCAGCGATGGACTAAGCTACGCCAAGAGTTGGACCCAGTACTTC,CASSDGLSYAKSWTQYF
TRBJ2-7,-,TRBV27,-,TGTGCCAGCACCTCCCTCAAGAGGAGCTCCTACGAGCAGTACTTC,CASTSLKRSSYEQYF
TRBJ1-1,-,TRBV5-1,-,TGCGCCAGCAGCTTGGTGCGGAACACTGAAGCTTTCTTT,CASSLVRNTEAFF
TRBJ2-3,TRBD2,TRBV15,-,TGTGCCACCAGCCTAGCGGGGGCACCAGATACGCAGTATTTT,CATSLAGAPDTQYF
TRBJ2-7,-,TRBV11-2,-,TGTGCCAGCAGTTTAGACAGTCCCTCCTACGAGCAGTACTTC,CASSLDSPSYEQYF
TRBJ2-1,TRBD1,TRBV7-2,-,TGTGCCAGCAGCAGCGGACAGGGGGCCGGCTTCAATGAGCAGTTCTTC,CASSSGQGAGFNEQFF
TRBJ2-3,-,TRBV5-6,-,TGTGCCAGCAGTCCCAGGGGTTTGACAGATACGCAGTATTTT,CASSPRGLTDTQYF
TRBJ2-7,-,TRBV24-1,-,TGTGCCACCAGTGATCCCTCATCGGGGAACTACGAGCAGTACTTC,CATSDPSSGNYEQYF
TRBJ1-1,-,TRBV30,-,TGTGCCTGGAGTGTATCTCCGGGTGCTGACACTGAAGCTTTCTTT,CAWSVSPGADTEAFF
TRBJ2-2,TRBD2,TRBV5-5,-,TGTGCCAGCAGCTTGGCGACTAGCGGGGGTACCGGGGAGCTGTTTTTT,CASSLATSGGTGELFF
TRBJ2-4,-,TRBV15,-,TGTGCCACCAGCGTTAGAGTTGGCAGGGCAAACATTCAGTACTTC,CATSVRVGRANIQYF
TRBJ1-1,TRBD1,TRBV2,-,TGTGCCAGCAGAAAAAGACAGGGGGCTGGCACTGAAGCTTTCTTT,CASRKRQGAGTEAFF
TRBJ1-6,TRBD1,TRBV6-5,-,TGTGCCAGCAGTATCCCGGGACAGGGTAATTCACCCCTCCACTTT,CASSIPGQGNSPLHF
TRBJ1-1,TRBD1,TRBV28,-,TGTGCCAGCAGTCTAGGACAGGTGGACACTGAAGCTTTCTTT,CASSLGQVDTEAFF
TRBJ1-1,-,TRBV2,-,TGTGCCAGCAGTGGGGCTTGGAAGAACACTGAAGCTTTCTTT,CASSGAWKNTEAFF
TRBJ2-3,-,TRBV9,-,TGTGCCAGCAGCGTAGGTCCGGGAGTGTCGGATACGCAGTATTTT,CASSVGPGVSDTQYF
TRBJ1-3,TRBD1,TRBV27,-,TGTGCCAGCAGTTTATCGACAGGGACAGGAAACACCATATATTTT,CASSLSTGTGNTIYF
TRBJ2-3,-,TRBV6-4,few,TGTGCCAGCAGCCTGGACTCTAGCACAGATACGCAGTATTTT,CASSLDSSTDTQYF
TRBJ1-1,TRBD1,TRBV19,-,TGTGCCAGTATCCCCAGGGACAGGGACTCCACTGAAGCTTTCTTT,CASIPRDRDSTEAFF
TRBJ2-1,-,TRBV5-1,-,TGCGCCAGCAGCTTGGAGCACGGGGGCAATGAGCAGTTCTTC,CASSLEHGGNEQFF
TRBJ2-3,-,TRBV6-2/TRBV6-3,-,TGTGCCAGCAGCCGAACTAGCCCGACGCAGTATTTT,CASSRTSPTQYF
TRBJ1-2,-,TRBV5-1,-,TGCGCCAGCAGCCAGACGGGGAACTATGGCTACACCTTC,CASSQTGNYGYTF
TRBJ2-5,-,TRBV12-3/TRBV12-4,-,TGTGCCAGCACGCGGGACTACCAAGAGACCCAGTACTTC,CASTRDYQETQYF
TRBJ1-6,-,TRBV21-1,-,TGTGCCAGCAGCAAAGCCCACGACAGCGGCGGACAGGGAAATAATTCACCCCTCCACTTT,CASSKAHDSGGQGNNSPLHF
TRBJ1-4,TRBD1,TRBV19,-,TGTGCCAGTAGTACTCACAGGGGAGAAAGTGAAAAACTGTTTTTT,CASSTHRGESEKLFF
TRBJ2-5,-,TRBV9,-,TGTGCCAGCAGCGTACGGGGTAGCCTGAACCAAGAGACCCAGTACTTC,CASSVRGSLNQETQYF
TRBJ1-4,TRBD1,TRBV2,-,TGTGCCAGCCGTGCCGGAGACAGGGGGCTTGAAAAACTGTTTTTT,CASRAGDRGLEKLFF
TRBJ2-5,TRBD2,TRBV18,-,TGTGCCAGCTCACCACCGACTAGCTTCACGGGGACCCAGTACTTC,CASSPPTSFTGTQYF
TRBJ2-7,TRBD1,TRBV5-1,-,TGCGCCAGCAGCTTGACGGGACAGGGTTTGGACGAGCAGTACTTC,CASSLTGQGLDEQYF
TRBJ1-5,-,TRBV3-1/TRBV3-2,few,TGTGCCAGCAGCCAAGAGACAGGCTTCAATCAGCCCCAGCATTTT,CASSQETGFNQPQHF
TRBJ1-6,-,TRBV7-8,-,TGTGCCAGCAGCTTAAGTCAGAATAATTCACCCCTCCACTTT,CASSLSQNNSPLHF
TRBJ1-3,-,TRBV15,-,TGTGCCACCAGCAGAGGGCTAGGTTTGGACACCATATATTTT,CATSRGLGLDTIYF
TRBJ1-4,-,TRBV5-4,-,TGTGCCAGCAGCCCTCCCCGGGGGACCTCCCATGAAAAACTGTTTTTT,CASSPPRGTSHEKLFF
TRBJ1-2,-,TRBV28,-,TGTGCCAGCAGTCCCCCGGGTCAGCCCTATGGCTACACCTTC,CASSPPGQPYGYTF
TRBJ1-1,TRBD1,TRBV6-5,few,TGTGCCAGCAGTTCCCGGACAGGGTGGATTGAAGCTTTCTTT,CASSSRTGWIEAFF
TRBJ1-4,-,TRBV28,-,TGTGCCAGCAGTCAACTGGAGGGTTTGTCTAATGAAAAACTGTTTTTT,CASSQLEGLSNEKLFF
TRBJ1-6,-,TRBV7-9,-,TGTGCCAGCAGCCTAAATGGGGCTTTGGGTAATTCACCCCTCCACTTT,CASSLNGALGNSPLHF
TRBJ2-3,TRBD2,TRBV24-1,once,TGTGCCACCAGTGACCAAGGACTAGCGGGGGGATCCACAGATACGCAGTATTTT,CATSDQGLAGGSTDTQYF
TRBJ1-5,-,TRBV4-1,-,TGCGCCAGCAGCCGACTAATGGTAAGCAATCAGCCCCAGCATTTT,CASSRLMVSNQPQHF
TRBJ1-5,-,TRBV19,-,TGTGCCAGTAGCACCGGATTTCAGGGGAATCAGCCCCAGCATTTT,CASSTGFQGNQPQHF
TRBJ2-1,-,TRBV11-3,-,TGTGCCAGCAGCTCCCAGGACGGGGATGAGCAGTTCTTC,CASSSQDGDEQFF